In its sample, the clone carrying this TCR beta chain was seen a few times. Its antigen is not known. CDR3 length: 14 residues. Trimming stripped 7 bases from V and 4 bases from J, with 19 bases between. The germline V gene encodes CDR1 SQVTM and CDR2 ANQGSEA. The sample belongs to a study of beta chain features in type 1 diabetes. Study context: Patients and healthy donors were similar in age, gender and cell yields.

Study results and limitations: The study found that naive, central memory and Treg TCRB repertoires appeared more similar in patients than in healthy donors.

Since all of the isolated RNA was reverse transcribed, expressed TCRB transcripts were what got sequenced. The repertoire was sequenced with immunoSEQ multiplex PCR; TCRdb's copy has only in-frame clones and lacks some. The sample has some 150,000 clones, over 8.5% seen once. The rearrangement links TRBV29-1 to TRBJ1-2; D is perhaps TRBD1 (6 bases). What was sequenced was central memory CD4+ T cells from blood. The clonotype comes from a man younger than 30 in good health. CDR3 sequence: CSGQDLGRGYGYTF. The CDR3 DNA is TGCAGCGGCCAGGACCTCGGCAGGGGCTATGGCTACACCTTC.